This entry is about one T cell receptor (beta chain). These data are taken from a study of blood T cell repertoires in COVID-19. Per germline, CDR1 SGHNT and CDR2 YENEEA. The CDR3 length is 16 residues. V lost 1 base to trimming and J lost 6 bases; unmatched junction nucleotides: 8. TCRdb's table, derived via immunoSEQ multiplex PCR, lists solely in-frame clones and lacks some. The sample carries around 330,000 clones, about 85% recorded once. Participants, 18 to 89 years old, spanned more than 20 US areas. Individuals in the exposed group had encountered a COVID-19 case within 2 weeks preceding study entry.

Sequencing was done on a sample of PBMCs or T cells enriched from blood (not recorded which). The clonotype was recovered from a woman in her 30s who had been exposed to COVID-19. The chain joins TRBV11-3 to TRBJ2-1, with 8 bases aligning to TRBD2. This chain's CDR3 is CASSLAGGGESNEQFF. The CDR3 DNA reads TGTGCCAGCAGCTTAGCCGGGGGGGGCGAGTCCAATGAGCAGTTCTTC.